This record concerns one T cell receptor (beta chain) sequence. Given a much more abundant clone one base away, this may be a read error. Germline V gene sequence: CDR1 SGHNT, CDR2 YYREEE (reference sequence). The CDR3 consists of 14 residues. As the template, RNA transcripts were used to amplify TCR beta CDR3 regions. The workflow started with a first-round RT-PCR run with HTBI primers and then moved on to a second-round multiplex PCR. Using its own MiXCR run on the multiplex PCR reads, TCRdb lists one record per CDR3 protein. The sample lists 580,000 or so distinct CDR3 sequences, under 40% occurring once. This record belongs to a study of Graves' ophthalmopathy and Graves' hyperthyroidism.

The sample consisted of peripheral blood or thyroid tissue (not recorded which). The chain couples TRBV5-4 to TRBJ2-2, with D perhaps TRBD1 (6 bases). The receptor was derived from an adult man with Graves' hyperthyroidism. CDR3 in amino acids: CGSSPRGNTGELFF. CDR3 coding DNA: TGTGGCAGCAGCCCCAGGGGGAACACCGGGGAGCTGTTTTTT.